Shown below are 14 T cell receptor beta chains from a single sample sequenced in a study of T cell repertoires in cytomegalovirus infection. Their cognate antigens are unknown. TCRdb re-analysed the reads in MiXCR, keeping a single row per CDR3 protein. There are roughly 860,000 distinct CDR3 sequences in the sample; about 33% occur only once, and roughly an eighth lies in the top ten. The sample here was cultured CD8+ T cells from PBMCs, taken from culture after CMV antigen stimulation. The receptors derive from a human donor in good health (CMV status not recorded). Some clones in this sample may be carry-over from other donors' samples.

This clonotype was seen a handful of times. The CDR3 is CASSWTGGVGTGELFF. In DNA, the CDR3 is TGTGCCAGCAGCTGGACAGGGGGAGTTGGCACCGGGGAGCTGTTTTTT. J is TRBJ2-2 and V is TRBV7-8; 10 positions agree with TRBD1. Looked up from germline, CDR1 is SGHVS and CDR2 is FQNEAQ. J lost 4 bases, V lost 4 bases, and 6 bases had no gene match. The CDR3 loop spans 16 amino acids.

The chain carries TRBV7-6 and TRBJ2-2; D is unresolved. The CDR3 runs to 11 residues. Germline CDR1 reads SGHVS; CDR2 reads FNYEAQ. V was pared by 8 bases and J by 8 bases, with 9 bases between. CDR3 DNA sequence: TGTGCCAGCGCGGTAGGGGGGGAGCTGTTTTTT. Translating gives CASAVGGELFF.

This chain joins TRBV12-3 or TRBV12-4 and TRBJ1-2, with D unclear. Trimming cost V 8 bases and J 3 bases, with 13 bases left between them. This CDR3 spans 13 amino acids. The CDR3 nucleotides read TGTGCCAGCGCACACAGCCCCTACTATGGCTACACCTTC. Encoded protein: CASAHSPYYGYTF.

The rearrangement links TRBV12-3 or TRBV12-4 to TRBJ2-1, with D tentatively TRBD2 (6 bases). The CDR3 has 14 residues. Trimming removed 5 bases at V and 8 bases at J, with 16 bases between. Here the CDR3 reads CASSGPGTFYEQFF. CDR3 nucleotide sequence: TGTGCCAGCAGTGGACCCGGGACTTTCTATGAGCAGTTCTTC.

There are many counts of this clonotype. This chain uses TRBV7-9 with TRBJ2-5; perhaps TRBD1 as D (6 bases). The CDR3 sequence is 13 residues long. Trimming shortened V by 5 bases and J by 2 bases, and 9 bases separated the two germline ends. The germline V gene has CDR1 SEHNR and CDR2 FQNEAQ (reference sequence). Here the CDR3 reads CASSRTVQETQYF. CDR3 DNA: TGTGCCAGCAGCCGGACAGTTCAAGAGACCCAGTACTTC.

The CDR3, as DNA: TGTGCCACCAGTACACCGACTCTGGACACCGGGGAGCTGTTTTTT. Translation: CATSTPTLDTGELFF. This chain links TRBV24-1 with TRBJ2-2; D call uncertain. Deletions cut 6 bases from V and 3 bases from J, with 13 bases between. The CDR3 sequence is 15 residues long. The germline V gene has CDR1 KGHDR and CDR2 SFDVKD.

This clonotype has more than one count but fewer than ten. The CDR3 reads CASSLEIGSSGANVLTF. The CDR3 DNA reads TGTGCCAGCAGCTTAGAGATAGGCAGCTCTGGGGCCAACGTCCTGACTTTC. The chain employs TRBV7-6 and TRBJ2-6; D is unresolved. Germline CDR1 and CDR2: SGHVS and FNYEAQ. The CDR3 is 17 amino acids. V was clipped by 1 base and J by 0 bases, with 10 bases between them. The full variable domain, rest sourced from reference TRBV7-6 and TRBJ2-6, is GAGVSQSPRYKVTKRGQDVALRCDPISGHVSLYWYRQALGQGPEFLTYFNYEAQQDKSGLPNDRFSAERPEGSISTLTIQRTEQRDSAMYRCASSLEIGSSGANVLTFGAGSRLTVL.

The chain has TRBV28 and TRBJ2-7; 8 positions agree with TRBD1. CDR1 MDHEN and CDR2 SYDVKM come from the germline V gene. The CDR3 has 15 amino acids. Trimming removed 1 base from V and 3 bases from J; junction bases left unmatched: 5. CDR3 DNA sequence: TGTGCCAGCAGTTTATCCGGGACAGGCCACTACGAGCAGTACGTC. Amino acid sequence: CASSLSGTGHYEQYV.

The V call is TRBV27, the J call TRBJ1-1; 9 nucleotides align to TRBD1. Germline trimming cut 2 bases from V and 2 bases from J; bases unmatched to any gene: 6. CDR1 and CDR2 from the germline V gene are MNHEY and SMNVEV (reference sequence). CDR3 length equals 16 residues. The CDR3 sequence is CASSLPPGQGNTEAFF. The CDR3, as DNA: TGTGCCAGCAGTTTACCTCCGGGACAGGGTAACACTGAAGCTTTCTTT.

The chain uses TRBV4-2 and TRBJ1-3; maybe TRBD1 (5 bases). This CDR3 is built from 19 residues. Germline-derived CDR1 and CDR2 are LGHNA and YNFKEQ. Trimming shortened V by 0 bases and J by 2 bases, and 20 bases separated the two germline ends. CDR3 region: CASSQDRDLGLVAGNTIYF. The CDR3, as DNA: TGTGCCAGCAGCCAAGACAGGGACCTTGGGCTCGTCGCTGGAAACACCATATATTTT.

This clonotype has just a few counts. The gene calls are TRBV7-6 and TRBJ1-1; no reliable D call. Germline lookup yields CDR1 SGHVS and CDR2 FNYEAQ. Trimming removed 5 bases from V and 7 bases from J, with 14 bases in between. The CDR3 runs to 13 residues. For the CDR3, the DNA is TGTGCCAGCAGCCCTGGGGTTGTGTTTGAAGCTTTCTTT. Residues: CASSPGVVFEAFF.

The rearrangement links TRBV7-9 to TRBJ1-1; 7 bases are a match to TRBD1. Trimming at V came to 4 bases and at J to 5 bases, leaving 10 bases not matched to a gene. CDR1 and CDR2 (germline): SEHNR, FQNEAQ (reference sequence). The CDR3 runs to 15 residues. In DNA, the CDR3 is TGTGCCAGCAGCTCAATACGACAGGGAAAAACTGAAGCTTTCTTT. Residues: CASSSIRQGKTEAFF.

The chain uses TRBV27 and TRBJ1-5; D gene ambiguous. The length of the CDR3 is 15 residues. Trimming removed 5 bases from V and 2 bases from J, with 13 bases in between. The V gene's germline CDR1 is MNHEY and CDR2 SMNVEV (reference sequence). The CDR3 spells CASSPSRSGNQPQHF. DNA of the CDR3: TGTGCCAGCAGTCCGTCCAGGAGCGGCAATCAGCCCCAGCATTTT.

The rearrangement links TRBV27 to TRBJ1-4; D uncertain. V was trimmed by 0 bases and J by 4 bases, leaving 12 bases between them. CDR3 length equals 16 residues. Germline lookup yields CDR1 MNHEY and CDR2 SMNVEV (reference sequence). The CDR3 DNA reads as TGTGCCAGCAGTTTATCGAGCAGGAGACTTAATGAAAAACTGTTTTTT. Protein: CASSLSSRRLNEKLFF.